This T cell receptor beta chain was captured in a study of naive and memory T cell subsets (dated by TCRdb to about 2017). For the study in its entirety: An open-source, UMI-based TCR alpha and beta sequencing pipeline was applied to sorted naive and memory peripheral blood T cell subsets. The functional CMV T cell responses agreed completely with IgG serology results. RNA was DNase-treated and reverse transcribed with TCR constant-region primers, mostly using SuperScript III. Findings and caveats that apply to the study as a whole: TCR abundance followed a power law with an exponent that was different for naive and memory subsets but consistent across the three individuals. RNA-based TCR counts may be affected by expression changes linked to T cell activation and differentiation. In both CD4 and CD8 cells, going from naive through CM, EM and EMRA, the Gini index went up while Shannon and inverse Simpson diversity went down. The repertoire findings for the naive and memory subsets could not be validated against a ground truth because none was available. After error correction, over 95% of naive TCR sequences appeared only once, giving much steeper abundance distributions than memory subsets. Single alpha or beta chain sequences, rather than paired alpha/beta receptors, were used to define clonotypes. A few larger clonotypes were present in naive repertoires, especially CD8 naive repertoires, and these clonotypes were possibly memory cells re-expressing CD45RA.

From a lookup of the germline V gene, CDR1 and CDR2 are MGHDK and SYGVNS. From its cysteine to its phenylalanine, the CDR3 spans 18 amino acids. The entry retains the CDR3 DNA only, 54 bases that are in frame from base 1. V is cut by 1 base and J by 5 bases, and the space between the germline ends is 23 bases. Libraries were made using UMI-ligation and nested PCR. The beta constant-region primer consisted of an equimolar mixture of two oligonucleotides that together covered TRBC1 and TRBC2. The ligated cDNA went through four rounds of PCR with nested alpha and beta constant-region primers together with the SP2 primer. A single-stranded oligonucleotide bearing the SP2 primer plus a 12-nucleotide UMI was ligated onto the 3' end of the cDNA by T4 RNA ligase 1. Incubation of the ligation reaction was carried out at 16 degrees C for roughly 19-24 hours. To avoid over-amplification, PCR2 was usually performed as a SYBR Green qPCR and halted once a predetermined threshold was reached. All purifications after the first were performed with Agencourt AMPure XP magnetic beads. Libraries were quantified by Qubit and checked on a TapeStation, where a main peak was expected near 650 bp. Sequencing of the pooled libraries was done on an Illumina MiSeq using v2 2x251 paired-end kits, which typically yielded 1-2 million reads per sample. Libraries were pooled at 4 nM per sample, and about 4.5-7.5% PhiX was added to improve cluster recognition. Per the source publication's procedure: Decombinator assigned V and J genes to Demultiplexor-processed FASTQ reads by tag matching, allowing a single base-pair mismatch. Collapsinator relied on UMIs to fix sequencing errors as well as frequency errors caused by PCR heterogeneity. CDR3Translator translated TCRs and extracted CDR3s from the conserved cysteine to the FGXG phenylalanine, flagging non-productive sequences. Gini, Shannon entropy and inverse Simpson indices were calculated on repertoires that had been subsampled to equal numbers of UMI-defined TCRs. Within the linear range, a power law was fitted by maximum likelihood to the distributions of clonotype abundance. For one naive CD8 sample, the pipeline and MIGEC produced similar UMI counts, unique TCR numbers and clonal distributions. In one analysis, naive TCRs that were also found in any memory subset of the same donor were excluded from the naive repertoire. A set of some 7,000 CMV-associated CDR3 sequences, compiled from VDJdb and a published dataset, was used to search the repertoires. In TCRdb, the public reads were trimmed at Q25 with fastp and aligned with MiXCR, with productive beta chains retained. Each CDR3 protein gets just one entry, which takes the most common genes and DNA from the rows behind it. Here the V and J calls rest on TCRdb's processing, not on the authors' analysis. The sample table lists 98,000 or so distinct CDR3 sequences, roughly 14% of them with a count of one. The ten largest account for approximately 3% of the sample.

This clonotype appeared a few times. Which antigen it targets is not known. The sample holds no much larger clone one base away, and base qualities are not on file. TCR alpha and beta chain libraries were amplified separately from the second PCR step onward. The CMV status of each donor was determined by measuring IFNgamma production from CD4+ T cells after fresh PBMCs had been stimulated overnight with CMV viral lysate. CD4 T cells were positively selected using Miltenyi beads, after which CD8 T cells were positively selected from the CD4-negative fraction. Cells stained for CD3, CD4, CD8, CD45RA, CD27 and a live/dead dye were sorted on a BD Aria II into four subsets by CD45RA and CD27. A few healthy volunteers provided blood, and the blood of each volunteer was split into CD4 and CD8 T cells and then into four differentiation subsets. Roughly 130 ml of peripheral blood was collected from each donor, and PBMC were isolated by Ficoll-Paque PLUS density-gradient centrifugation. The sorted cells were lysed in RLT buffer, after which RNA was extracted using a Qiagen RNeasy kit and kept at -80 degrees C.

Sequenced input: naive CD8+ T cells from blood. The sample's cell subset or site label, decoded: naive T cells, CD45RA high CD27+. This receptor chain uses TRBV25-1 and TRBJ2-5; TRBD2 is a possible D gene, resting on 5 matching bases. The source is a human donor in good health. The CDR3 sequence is CASSELDSLALSKETQYF. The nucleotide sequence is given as TGTGCCAGCAGTGAATTGGATAGTCTAGCCCTCTCGAAGGAGACCCAGTACTTC.